The 18 T cell receptor beta chains below come from one sample, sequenced in a study of early T cells in non-severe SARS-CoV-2 infection. In TCRdb, the 5' RACE reads were re-called with MiXCR into one record per CDR3 protein. The sample yields 40,000 to 55,000 distinct CDR3 sequences, roughly 6.6% seen once. Specimen: whole blood, collected at baseline. The receptors stem from an adult who was a healthcare worker with PCR-confirmed SARS-CoV-2 infection or an uninfected control (not recorded which).

This clonotype was recorded at least ten times. The V call is TRBV5-8, the J call TRBJ2-7, with no clear D. The CDR3 is 14 residues long. V shed 4 bases and J shed 6 bases, with 17 bases lying between them. CDR1 is SGHTS, CDR2 YDEGEE, per germline. For the CDR3, the DNA is TGTGCCAGCAGCCCTGGGGTAGCTTGGCGCGAGCAGTACTTC. Its protein is CASSPGVAWREQYF.

This clonotype was counted a few times. The chain joins TRBV2 to TRBJ2-5; 12 nucleotides line up with TRBD1. This CDR3 has 15 residues. V lost 8 bases, J lost 2 bases, and 6 bases stayed unmatched. Germline V gene sequence: CDR1 SNHLY, CDR2 FYNNEI. CDR3: CASGTGGRLQETQYF. The CDR3 coding sequence is TGTGCCAGCGGGACAGGGGGCAGACTGCAAGAGACCCAGTACTTC. Using reference TRBV2 and TRBJ2-5 for the parts outside the CDR3, the full variable domain is EPEVTQTPSHQVTQMGQEVILRCVPISNHLYFYWYRQILGQKVEFLVSFYNNEISEKSEIFDDQFSVERPDGSNFTLKIRSTKLEDSAMYFCASGTGGRLQETQYFGPGTRLLVL.

This clonotype was detected a few times. V gene TRBV6-4 combines with J gene TRBJ2-1, with a possible D match to TRBD2 (6 bases). The CDR3 totals 14 residues. Trimming shortened V by 3 bases and J by 10 bases, and 16 bases separated the two germline ends. Germline-derived CDR1 and CDR2 are MRHNA and SNTAGT. CDR3 coding DNA: TGTGCCAGCAGTGAACTAGCAGAGTATTCGGAGCAGTTCTTC. Its protein product is CASSELAEYSEQFF.

This clonotype was recorded at least ten times. The chain has TRBV30 and TRBJ1-5; the D is unclear. The germline V and J ends were trimmed by 5 bases and 5 bases, with 4 bases remaining between them. The CDR3 spans 10 residues. The V gene's germline CDR1 is GTSNPN and CDR2 SVGIG (reference sequence). The CDR3 loop reads CAWGYQPQHF. The CDR3 DNA sequence: TGTGCCTGGGGCTATCAGCCCCAGCATTTT.

This clonotype was seen many times. The CDR3 region is CASRRGSGQETQYF. For the CDR3, the DNA is TGTGCCAGCAGGCGGGGGAGCGGCCAAGAGACCCAGTACTTC. J is TRBJ2-5 and V is TRBV12-3 or TRBV12-4; 7 positions match TRBD2. The CDR3 totals 14 residues. J was trimmed by 1 base and V by 6 bases; bases with no gene match: 5.

The V gene is TRBV6-2 or TRBV6-3, the J gene TRBJ2-5, with TRBD2 matching 7 bases. V was clipped by 5 bases and J by 6 bases; unmatched bases: 9. The germline V gene encodes CDR1 MNHEY and CDR2 SVGEGT. CDR3 length: 14 amino acids. The CDR3 nucleotides are TGTGCCAGCAGTCCGCGCGGGGGTCAGAAGACCCAGTACTTC. Translating gives CASSPRGGQKTQYF.

This clonotype was seen ten or more times. The chain recombines TRBV19 with TRBJ2-5; D gene uncertain. The CDR3 has 14 amino acids. V lost 4 bases and J lost 5, with 14 bases in between. Germline V lookup: CDR1 LNHDA, CDR2 SQIVND (reference sequence). The CDR3 sequence is CASSSSGLRETQYF. CDR3 DNA sequence: TGTGCCAGTAGTAGCTCCGGATTGAGGGAGACCCAGTACTTC.

This clonotype was seen a few times. V is TRBV4-1 and J is TRBJ2-1; 9 nucleotides match TRBD2. The CDR3 has 14 residues. V lost 8 bases, J lost 6 bases, and 8 bases stayed unmatched. Germline CDR1 MGHRA, CDR2 YSYEKL. CDR3 sequence (DNA): TGCGCCAGCTCACCGAGCGGGAGGAGCAATGAGCAGTTCTTC. It is translated as CASSPSGRSNEQFF.

There are many counts of this clonotype. The gene calls are TRBV5-1 and TRBJ2-3, with TRBD2 matching over 9 bases. The CDR3 contains 15 residues. Germline CDR1 reads SGHRS; CDR2 reads YFSETQ. V gave up 0 bases and J gave up 4 bases; unmatched junction bases: 3. Here the CDR3 DNA reads TGCGCCAGCAGCTTGGGACTAGCGGACTCAGATACGCAGTATTTT. This translates into CASSLGLADSDTQYF. Complete variable domain (other parts from reference TRBV5-1 and TRBJ2-3): KAGVTQTPRYLIKTRGQQVTLSCSPISGHRSVSWYQQTPGQGLQFLFEYFSETQRNKGNFPGRFSGRQFSNSRSEMNVSTLELGDSALYLCASSLGLADSDTQYFGPGTRLTVL.

The chain employs TRBV7-2 and TRBJ2-4, with D possibly matching TRBD2 (5 bases). Trimming took off 5 bases at V and 5 bases at J, with 13 bases between the two ends. Germline values: CDR1 SGHTA, CDR2 FQGNSA. CDR3 length: 14 residues. The CDR3 loop is CASSVNWGENIQYF. The CDR3, as DNA: TGTGCCAGCAGCGTAAACTGGGGAGAAAACATTCAGTACTTC.

A remark on this clonotype: A much larger clonotype is one base distant, so this may be a read error. The chain links TRBV7-8 to TRBJ2-3; D is undetermined. Looked up from germline, CDR1 is SGHVS and CDR2 is FQNEAQ. The germline V and J ends were trimmed by 5 bases and 7 bases, with 19 bases remaining between them. The CDR3 extends over 15 amino acids. The CDR3 DNA is TGTGCCAGCAGCCTCAGTGCCTCCTGGGCAAATACGCAGTATTTT. This sequence encodes CASSLSASWANTQYF.

This clonotype was detected a few times. J is TRBJ2-2 and V is TRBV6-6; D possibly corresponds to TRBD1 (5 bases). Trimming removed 6 bases at V and 6 bases at J, with 14 bases between. Germline-derived CDR1 and CDR2 are MNHNY and SVGAGI (reference sequence). This CDR3 region has 14 residues. The CDR3 loop reads CASSEQAGAGELFF. In DNA form, the CDR3 reads TGTGCCAGCAGCGAACAGGCTGGGGCCGGGGAGCTGTTTTTT.

This clonotype was recorded at least ten times. CDR3 in amino acids: CASSYSVGVEQYF. The CDR3 DNA is TGTGCCAGCAGTTACTCGGTGGGGGTTGAGCAGTACTTC. V is TRBV6-5 and J is TRBJ2-7, with D perhaps assigned TRBD1 or TRBD2 (5 bases each). V lost 0 bases to trimming and J lost 7 bases, with 10 bases between them. Germline CDR1 is MNHEY and CDR2 is SVGAGI. This CDR3 is 13 amino acids long.

This clonotype has a count of ten or more. This chain uses TRBV3-1 with TRBJ2-2; 11 bases match TRBD2. Germline CDR1 and CDR2: LGHDT and YNNKEL (reference sequence). CDR3 length: 17 residues. V was clipped by 4 bases and J by 4 bases; unmatched bases: 8. For the CDR3, the DNA is TGTGCCAGCAGCCCCCTCCTAGCGGGAGGTGGCACCGGGGAGCTGTTTTTT. Translation gives CASSPLLAGGGTGELFF. Using reference TRBV3-1 and TRBJ2-2 for the parts outside the CDR3, the full variable domain is DTAVSQTPKYLVTQMGNDKSIKCEQNLGHDTMYWYKQDSKKFLKIMFSYNNKELIINETVPNRFSPKSPDKAHLNLHINSLELGDSAVYFCASSPLLAGGGTGELFFGEGSRLTVL.

In its sample, this clonotype was seen many times. This chain links TRBV2 with TRBJ2-1; the match to TRBD1 covers 8 bases. V was clipped by 6 bases and J by 9 bases; unmatched bases: 4. CDR3 size: 12 residues. Germline assignment: CDR1 SNHLY and CDR2 FYNNEI. The CDR3 sequence is CASRVTGAEQFF. The CDR3 bases are TGTGCCAGCAGAGTGACAGGGGCTGAGCAGTTCTTC.

This clonotype occurred many times. The DNA for the CDR3 is TGTGCCAGCAGTTCCCAGGGACAGGGGGTCGGCAGAAGCAATCAGCCCCAGCATTTT. This translates into CASSSQGQGVGRSNQPQHF. The chain joins TRBV12-3 or TRBV12-4 to TRBJ1-5; TRBD1 aligns across 11 bases. The length of the CDR3 is 19 residues. The J segment lost 1 base and the V segment lost 4 bases, leaving 12 bases of the junction unmatched.

Many counts were recorded for this clonotype. The rearrangement uses TRBV4-1 and TRBJ2-7, with D possibly being TRBD2 (5 bases). Germline-derived CDR1 and CDR2 are MGHRA and YSYEKL. The CDR3 is 15 residues long. Trimming removed 0 bases from V and 0 bases from J, with 9 bases in between. The CDR3 is CASSQEPGSSYEQYF. CDR3 bases: TGCGCCAGCAGCCAAGAACCGGGGAGCTCCTACGAGCAGTACTTC.

This clonotype was seen repeatedly, ten times or more. This rearrangement joins TRBV4-3 to TRBJ1-1, with D unresolved. Trimming left V 3 bases short and J 5 bases short, with 7 bases between. This CDR3 comprises 12 residues. Germline assignment: CDR1 LGHNA and CDR2 YSLEER. The DNA for the CDR3 is TGCGCCAGCAGCCAGACGGGGACTGAAGCTTTCTTT. Translating gives CASSQTGTEAFF.